The 7 T cell receptor beta chains reported below all come from one sample, sequenced in a study of T cell repertoires in cytomegalovirus infection. TCRdb re-called the reads through MiXCR, storing one row per CDR3 protein. The sample comprises 450,000 to 600,000 distinct CDR3 sequences, about 11% of which are singletons, and 9.5% to 13% rests with the top ten. The specimen sequenced was PBMCs. The receptors shown here come from a human donor in good health (CMV status not recorded). Some clones in this sample may be carry-over from other donors' samples.

This clonotype was observed a few times. This rearrangement joins TRBV27 to TRBJ1-2; D not resolved. The CDR3 runs 13 residues. CDR1 is MNHEY, CDR2 SMNVEV, per germline (reference sequence). Trimming took 3 bases from V and 6 from J, leaving 11 bases between them. In DNA, the CDR3 is TGTGCCAGCAGTTTCGACGGCGGGGATGGCTACACCTTC. Its protein product is CASSFDGGDGYTF.

The chain employs TRBV15 and TRBJ2-5; 11 nucleotides line up with TRBD1. Trimming at V came to 5 bases and at J to 5 bases, leaving 7 bases not matched to a gene. The CDR3 has 15 amino acids. Germline assignment: CDR1 LNHNV and CDR2 YYDKDF (reference sequence). The CDR3 loop reads CATSRTGGVVETQYF. The CDR3 region has the DNA TGTGCCACCAGCCGGACAGGGGGCGTGGTGGAGACCCAGTACTTC.

This clonotype was recorded at least ten times. This chain joins TRBV14 and TRBJ2-7, with TRBD2 identical over 14 bases. The germline V gene has CDR1 SGHDN and CDR2 FVKESK. V shed 2 bases and J 11 bases; nucleotides not matched to a gene: 5. This CDR3 has 14 amino acids. CDR3 region: CASSQTGLAGEEYF. The CDR3 DNA is TGTGCCAGCAGCCAAACGGGACTAGCGGGAGAAGAGTACTTC. Combining the CDR3 with reference TRBV14 and TRBJ2-7 gives the whole variable domain EAGVTQFPSHSVIEKGQTVTLRCDPISGHDNLYWYRRVMGKEIKFLLHFVKESKQDESGMPNNRFLAERTGGTYSTLKVQPAELEDSGVYFCASSQTGLAGEEYFGPGTRLTVT.

This clonotype was detected ten times or more. This sequence joins TRBV27 and TRBJ2-6; a possible D gene is TRBD1 (5 bases). The germline V gene has CDR1 MNHEY and CDR2 SMNVEV (reference sequence). V was cut by 6 bases and J by 0 bases, with 18 bases left in between. The CDR3 length is 18 residues. As DNA, the CDR3 is TGTGCCAGCAGCCCCAACCCAGGGATGATCTCTGGGGCCAACGTCCTGACTTTC. Translating it yields CASSPNPGMISGANVLTF. Based on the CDR3 plus reference TRBV27 and TRBJ2-6, the full variable domain is EAQVTQNPRYLITVTGKKLTVTCSQNMNHEYMSWYRQDPGLGLRQIYYSMNVEVTDKGDVPEGYKVSRKEKRNFPLILESPSPNQTSLYFCASSPNPGMISGANVLTFGAGSRLTVL.

This clonotype was seen ten or more times. This rearrangement joins TRBV27 to TRBJ1-2; 9 nucleotides agree with TRBD1. Trimming at V came to 4 bases and at J to 4 bases, leaving 13 bases not matched to a gene. The V gene's germline CDR1 is MNHEY and CDR2 SMNVEV (reference sequence). The CDR3 has 17 residues. CDR3 nucleotide sequence: TGTGCCAGCAGTTCCCGCCCTAGACAGGGGGTAGGCTATGGCTACACCTTC. Translating gives CASSSRPRQGVGYGYTF.

This clonotype was seen ten or more times. The rearrangement joins TRBV5-6 to TRBJ2-7, with no clear D. The germline gives CDR1 SGHDT, CDR2 YYEEEE. This CDR3 spans 12 amino acids. Trimming stripped 4 bases from V and 3 bases from J, with 8 bases between. CDR3: CASSPIYYEQYF. DNA of the CDR3: TGTGCCAGCAGCCCGATTTACTACGAGCAGTACTTC.

The V call is TRBV5-1, the J call TRBJ2-2; no reliable D call. Trimming pared 0 bases from V and 7 bases from J, leaving 10 bases between. The V gene's germline CDR1 is SGHRS and CDR2 YFSETQ. The CDR3 has 14 amino acids. CDR3 DNA: TGCGCCAGCAGCTTGGCTGGCACGGACGGGGAGCTGTTTTTT. It codes for CASSLAGTDGELFF. The entire variable domain, with the rest obtained from reference TRBV5-1 and TRBJ2-2, is as follows: KAGVTQTPRYLIKTRGQQVTLSCSPISGHRSVSWYQQTPGQGLQFLFEYFSETQRNKGNFPGRFSGRQFSNSRSEMNVSTLELGDSALYLCASSLAGTDGELFFGEGSRLTVL.